This T cell receptor beta chain was profiled in a study of blood T cell repertoires in COVID-19. Study-wide context: Samples came from the United States, Italy and Spain, spanning acute and convalescent COVID-19. T cells, B-cell-depleted T cells, or PBMCs supplied cDNA or gDNA.

In germline, CDR1 is MDHEN, CDR2 SYDVKM. With 7 bases removed from V and 2 bases from J, the gap between germline ends came to 24 bases. CDR3 size: 17 residues. Authors' processing steps: Amplification with reference gene primers provided the estimates of nucleated cell counts. Repertoires were generated with immunoSEQ multiplex PCR, while TCRdb's copy carries only in-frame clones and drops some. V and J calls and clone size are those listed in that table; D and trimming were worked out from the DNA. The repertoire holds about 100,000 clones, with 86% as singletons. The chain combines TRBV28 with TRBJ2-7; D possibly corresponds to TRBD2 (8 bases). The source material was peripheral blood. This clonotype was sampled from a man older than 75 with active or convalescent COVID-19. CDR3 bases: TGTGCCAGCACCATACAGGGGCTAGCGGGTCTGACCTACGAGCAGTACTTC. It codes for CASTIQGLAGLTYEQYF.